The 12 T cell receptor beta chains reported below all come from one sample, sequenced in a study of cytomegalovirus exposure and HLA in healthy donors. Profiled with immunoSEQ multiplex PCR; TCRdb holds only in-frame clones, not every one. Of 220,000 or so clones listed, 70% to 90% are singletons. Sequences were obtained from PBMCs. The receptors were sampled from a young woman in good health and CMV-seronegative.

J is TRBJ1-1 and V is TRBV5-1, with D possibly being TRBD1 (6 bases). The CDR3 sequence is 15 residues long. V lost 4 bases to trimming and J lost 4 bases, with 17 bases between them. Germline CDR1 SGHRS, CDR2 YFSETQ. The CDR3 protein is CASSLTTGLGTEAFF. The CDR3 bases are TGCGCCAGCAGCCTTACTACAGGGTTGGGCACTGAAGCTTTCTTT.

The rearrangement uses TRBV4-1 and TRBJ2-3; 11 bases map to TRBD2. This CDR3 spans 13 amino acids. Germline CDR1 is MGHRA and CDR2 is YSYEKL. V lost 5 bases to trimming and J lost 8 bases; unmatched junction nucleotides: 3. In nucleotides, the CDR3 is TGCGCCAGCAGCGCTGGACTAGCGGGTACGCAGTATTTT. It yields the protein CASSAGLAGTQYF.

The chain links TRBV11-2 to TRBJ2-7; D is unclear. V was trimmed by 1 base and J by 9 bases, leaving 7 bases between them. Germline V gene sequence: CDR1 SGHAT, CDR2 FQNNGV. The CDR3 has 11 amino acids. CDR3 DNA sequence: TGTGCCAGCAGCTTAGGGGTCGGGCAGTACTTC. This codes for CASSLGVGQYF.

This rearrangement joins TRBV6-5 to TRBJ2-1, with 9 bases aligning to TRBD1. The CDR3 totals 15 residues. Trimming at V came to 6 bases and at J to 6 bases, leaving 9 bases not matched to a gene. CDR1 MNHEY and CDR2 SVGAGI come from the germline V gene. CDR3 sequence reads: CASSFDRGGSNEQFF. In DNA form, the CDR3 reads TGTGCCAGCAGCTTTGACAGGGGGGGTTCCAATGAGCAGTTCTTC.

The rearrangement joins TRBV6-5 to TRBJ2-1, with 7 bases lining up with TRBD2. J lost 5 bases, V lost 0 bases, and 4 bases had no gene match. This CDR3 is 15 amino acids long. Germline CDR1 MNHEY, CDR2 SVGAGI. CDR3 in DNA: TGTGCCAGCAGTTACTCGATCCTAGCGGACAATGAGCAGTTCTTC. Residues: CASSYSILADNEQFF.

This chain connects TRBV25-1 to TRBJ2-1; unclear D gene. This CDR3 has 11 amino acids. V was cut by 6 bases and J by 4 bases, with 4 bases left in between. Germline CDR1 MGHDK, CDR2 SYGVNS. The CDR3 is CASRDYNEQFF. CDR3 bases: TGTGCCAGCAGAGATTACAATGAGCAGTTCTTC. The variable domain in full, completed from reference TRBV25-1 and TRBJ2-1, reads EADIYQTPRYLVIGTGKKITLECSQTMGHDKMYWYQQDPGMELHLIHYSYGVNSTEKGDLSSESTVSRIRTEHFPLTLESARPSHTSQYLCASRDYNEQFFGPGTRLTVL.

The CDR3 loop is CATRATSGSGEQYF. CDR3 coding DNA: TGCGCCACCCGGGCCACTAGCGGGAGTGGCGAGCAGTACTTC. The rearrangement uses TRBV5-1 and TRBJ2-7, with 11 bases fitting TRBD2. There are 14 residues in the CDR3. V lost 9 bases and J lost 6; bases outside the gene matches: 11. The V gene's germline CDR1 is SGHRS and CDR2 YFSETQ.

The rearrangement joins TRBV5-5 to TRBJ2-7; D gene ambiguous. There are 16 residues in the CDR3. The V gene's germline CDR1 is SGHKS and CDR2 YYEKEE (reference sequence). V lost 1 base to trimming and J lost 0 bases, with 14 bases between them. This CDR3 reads CASSLIWSVRSYEQYF. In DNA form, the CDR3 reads TGTGCCAGCAGCTTGATCTGGTCAGTTCGCTCCTACGAGCAGTACTTC.

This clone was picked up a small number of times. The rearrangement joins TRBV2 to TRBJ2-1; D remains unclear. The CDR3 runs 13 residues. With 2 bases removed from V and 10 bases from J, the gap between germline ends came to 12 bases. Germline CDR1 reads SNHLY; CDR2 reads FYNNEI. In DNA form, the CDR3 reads TGTGCCAGCAGTGAACTCTATGGCTGGGAGCAGTTCTTC. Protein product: CASSELYGWEQFF.

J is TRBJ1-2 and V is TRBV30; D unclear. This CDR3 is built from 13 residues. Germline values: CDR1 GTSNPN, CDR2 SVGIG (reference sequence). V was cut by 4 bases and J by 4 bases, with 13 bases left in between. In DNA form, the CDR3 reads TGTGCCTGGAATCTCCTGGACGGCTATGGCTACACCTTC. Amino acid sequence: CAWNLLDGYGYTF. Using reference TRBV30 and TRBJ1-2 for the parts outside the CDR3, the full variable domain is SQTIHQWPATLVQPVGSPLSLECTVEGTSNPNLYWYRQAAGRGLQLLFYSVGIGQISSEVPQNLSASRPQDRQFILSSKKLLLSDSGFYLCAWNLLDGYGYTFGSGTRLTVV.

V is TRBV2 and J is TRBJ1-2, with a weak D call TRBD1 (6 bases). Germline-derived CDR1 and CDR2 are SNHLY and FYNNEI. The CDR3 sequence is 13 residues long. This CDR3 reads CAQQYDRLYGYTF. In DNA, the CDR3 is TGTGCTCAGCAGTATGACAGGCTGTATGGCTACACCTTC. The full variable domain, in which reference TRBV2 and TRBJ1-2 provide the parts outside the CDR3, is EPEVTQTPSHQVTQMGQEVILRCVPISNHLYFYWYRQILGQKVEFLVSFYNNEISEKSEIFDDQFSVERPDGSNFTLKIRSTKLEDSAMYFCAQQYDRLYGYTFGSGTRLTVV.

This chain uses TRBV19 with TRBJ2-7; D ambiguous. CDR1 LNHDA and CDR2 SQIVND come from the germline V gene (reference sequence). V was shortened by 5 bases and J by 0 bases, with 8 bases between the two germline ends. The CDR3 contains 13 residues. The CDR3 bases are TGTGCCAGTAGTGTAAGGACCTCCTACGAGCAGTACTTC. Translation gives CASSVRTSYEQYF. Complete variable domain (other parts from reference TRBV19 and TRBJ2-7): DGGITQSPKYLFRKEGQNVTLSCEQNLNHDAMYWYRQDPGQGLRLIYYSQIVNDFQKGDIAEGYSVSREKKESFPLTVTSAQKNPTAFYLCASSVRTSYEQYFGPGTRLTVT.